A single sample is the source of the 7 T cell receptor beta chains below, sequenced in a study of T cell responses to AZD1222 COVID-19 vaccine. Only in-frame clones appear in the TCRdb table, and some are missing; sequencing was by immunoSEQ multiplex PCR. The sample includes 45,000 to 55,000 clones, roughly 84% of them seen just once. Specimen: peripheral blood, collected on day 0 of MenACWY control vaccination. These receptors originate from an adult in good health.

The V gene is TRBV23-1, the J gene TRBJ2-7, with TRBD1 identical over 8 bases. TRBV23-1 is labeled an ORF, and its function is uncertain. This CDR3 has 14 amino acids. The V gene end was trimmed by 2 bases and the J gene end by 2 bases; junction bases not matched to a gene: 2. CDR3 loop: CASSQPGQAYEQYV. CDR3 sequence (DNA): TGCGCCAGCAGTCAACCGGGACAGGCCTACGAGCAGTACGTC.

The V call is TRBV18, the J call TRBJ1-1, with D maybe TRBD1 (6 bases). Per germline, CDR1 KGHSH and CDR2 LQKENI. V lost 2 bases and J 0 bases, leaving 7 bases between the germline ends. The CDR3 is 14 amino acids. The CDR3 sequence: CASSPGGMNTEAFF. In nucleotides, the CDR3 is TGTGCCAGCTCACCAGGGGGCATGAACACTGAAGCTTTCTTT. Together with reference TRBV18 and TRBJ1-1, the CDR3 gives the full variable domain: NAGVMQNPRHLVRRRGQEARLRCSPMKGHSHVYWYRQLPEEGLKFMVYLQKENIIDESGMPKERFSAEFPKEGPSILRIQQVVRGDSAAYFCASSPGGMNTEAFFGQGTRLTVV.

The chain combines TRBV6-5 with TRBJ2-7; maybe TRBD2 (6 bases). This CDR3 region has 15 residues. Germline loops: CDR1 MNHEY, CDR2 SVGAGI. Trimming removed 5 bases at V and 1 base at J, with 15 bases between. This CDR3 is CASSHRTGESYEQYV. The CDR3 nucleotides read TGTGCCAGCAGTCACCGGACGGGGGAATCCTACGAGCAGTACGTC.

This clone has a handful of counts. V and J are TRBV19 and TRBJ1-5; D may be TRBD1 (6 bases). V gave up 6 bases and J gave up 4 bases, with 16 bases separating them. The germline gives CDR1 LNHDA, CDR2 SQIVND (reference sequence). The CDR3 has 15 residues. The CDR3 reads CASSRQARTNQPQHF. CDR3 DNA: TGTGCCAGTAGCAGACAGGCCCGAACAAATCAGCCCCAGCATTTT.

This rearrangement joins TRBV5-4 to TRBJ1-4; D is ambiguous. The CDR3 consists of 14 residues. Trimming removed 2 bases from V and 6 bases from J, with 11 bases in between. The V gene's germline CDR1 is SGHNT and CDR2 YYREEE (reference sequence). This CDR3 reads CASSLRSSHEKLFF. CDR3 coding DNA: TGTGCCAGCAGCTTAAGGTCGTCACATGAAAAACTGTTTTTT.

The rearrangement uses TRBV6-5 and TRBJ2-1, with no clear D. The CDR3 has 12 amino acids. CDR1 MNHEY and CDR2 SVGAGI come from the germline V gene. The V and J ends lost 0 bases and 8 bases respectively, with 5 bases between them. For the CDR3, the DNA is TGTGCCAGCAGTTACTCGCTAGATGAGCAGTTCTTC. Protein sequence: CASSYSLDEQFF.

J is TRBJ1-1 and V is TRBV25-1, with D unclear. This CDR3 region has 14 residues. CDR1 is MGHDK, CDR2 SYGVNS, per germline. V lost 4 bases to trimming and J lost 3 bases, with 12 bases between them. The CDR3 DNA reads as TGTGCCAGCAGTGTACCGGGCCAAGACACTGAAGCTTTCTTT. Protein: CASSVPGQDTEAFF.